Listed below are T cell receptor beta chains from one sample, sequenced in a study of graft-versus-host responses after intestinal transplantation. Clones were read by immunoSEQ multiplex PCR, and TCRdb kept only the in-frame ones, dropping some. The table has approximately 10,000 clones, around 27% seen once; the top ten hold around 3.6%. The starting material was alloreactive CD4+ T cells from a mixed lymphocyte reaction culture, obtained before intestinal transplant. The source of these receptors is a human patient who received an intestinal transplant. Each CDR3 is given with its conserved first and last residue. D genes are given only for firm matches. Only part of the rows carry a size: once, few, many, or a class if the clone is expanded.

size: -
D: -
V: TRBV4-1
J: TRBJ1-1
CDR3: CASSQFLQGAPDTEAFF
DNA: TGCGCCAGCAGCCAATTTTTGCAGGGAGCCCCGGACACTGAAGCTTTCTTT

size: -
D: -
V: TRBV2
J: TRBJ2-2
CDR3: CASSDRIYTGELFF
DNA: TGTGCCAGCAGTGACAGAATCTACACCGGGGAGCTGTTTTTT

size: few
D: -
V: TRBV27
J: TRBJ1-4
CDR3: CASSLLGDGGGNEKLFF
DNA: TGTGCCAGCAGTTTATTGGGCGACGGGGGGGGTAATGAAAAACTGTTTTTT

size: -
D: TRBD2
V: TRBV7-2
J: TRBJ2-5
CDR3: CASSFGLAGQETQYF
DNA: TGTGCCAGCAGCTTCGGACTAGCGGGACAAGAGACCCAGTACTTC

size: -
D: -
V: TRBV27
J: TRBJ2-3
CDR3: CASSLSAGSLLFATDTQYF
DNA: TGTGCCAGCAGTTTATCGGCAGGAAGCCTCCTTTTCGCCACAGATACGCAGTATTTT

size: -
D: TRBD2
V: TRBV2
J: TRBJ2-7
CDR3: CASRTHGGTSGKGEYF
DNA: TGTGCCAGCAGGACGCATGGGGGGACTAGCGGGAAGGGAGAGTACTTC

size: medium-sized
D: -
V: TRBV19
J: TRBJ2-1
CDR3: CASSIFASSYNEQFF
DNA: TGTGCCAGTAGTATATTCGCGAGCTCCTACAATGAGCAGTTCTTC

size: few
D: -
V: TRBV5-5
J: TRBJ1-3
CDR3: CASSLGRGSGNTIYF
DNA: TGTGCCAGCAGCTTGGGTCGGGGTTCTGGAAACACCATATATTTT

size: -
D: -
V: TRBV6-5
J: TRBJ2-7
CDR3: CASSLRGVTYEQYF
DNA: TGTGCCAGCAGTCTCCGGGGAGTTACCTACGAGCAGTACTTC

size: -
D: -
V: TRBV10-1
J: TRBJ2-1
CDR3: CASSESQPGAHEQFF
DNA: TGCGCCAGCAGTGAGTCCCAGCCAGGAGCGCATGAGCAGTTCTTC

size: few
D: -
V: TRBV5-8
J: TRBJ2-7
CDR3: CASSLVQTLPYEQYF
DNA: TGTGCCAGCAGCTTGGTACAGACCCTCCCCTACGAGCAGTACTTC

size: few
D: -
V: TRBV19
J: TRBJ2-2
CDR3: CASSWTENTGELFF
DNA: TGTGCCAGTAGTTGGACCGAGAACACCGGGGAGCTGTTTTTT

size: -
D: TRBD2
V: TRBV27
J: TRBJ2-1
CDR3: CASSEEGSGRALYNEQFF
DNA: TGTGCCAGCAGTGAGGAGGGTAGCGGGAGAGCGCTCTACAATGAGCAGTTCTTC

size: medium-sized
D: -
V: TRBV25-1
J: TRBJ2-7
CDR3: CASSGLYEQYF
DNA: TGTGCCAGCAGCGGACTCTACGAGCAGTACTTC